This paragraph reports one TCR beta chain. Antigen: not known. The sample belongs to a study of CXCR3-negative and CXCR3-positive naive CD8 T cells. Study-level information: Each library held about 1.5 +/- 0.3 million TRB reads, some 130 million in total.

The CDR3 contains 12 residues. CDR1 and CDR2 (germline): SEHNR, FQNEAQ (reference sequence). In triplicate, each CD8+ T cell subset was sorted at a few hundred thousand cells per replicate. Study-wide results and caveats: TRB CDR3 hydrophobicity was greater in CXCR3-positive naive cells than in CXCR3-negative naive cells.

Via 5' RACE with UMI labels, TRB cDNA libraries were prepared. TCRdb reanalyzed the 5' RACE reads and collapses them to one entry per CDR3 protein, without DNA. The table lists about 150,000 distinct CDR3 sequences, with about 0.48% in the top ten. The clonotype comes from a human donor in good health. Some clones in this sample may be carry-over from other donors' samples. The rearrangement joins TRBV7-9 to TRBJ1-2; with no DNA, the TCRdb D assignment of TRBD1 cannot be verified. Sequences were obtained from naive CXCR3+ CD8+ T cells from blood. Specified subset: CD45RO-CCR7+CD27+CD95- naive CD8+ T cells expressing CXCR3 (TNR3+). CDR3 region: CARGDISHGYTF. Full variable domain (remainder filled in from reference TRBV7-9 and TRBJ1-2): DTGVSQNPRHKITKRGQNVTFRCDPISEHNRLYWYRQTLGQGPEFLTYFQNEAQLEKSRLLSDRFSAERPKGSFSTLEIQRTEQGDSAMYLCARGDISHGYTFGSGTRLTVV.